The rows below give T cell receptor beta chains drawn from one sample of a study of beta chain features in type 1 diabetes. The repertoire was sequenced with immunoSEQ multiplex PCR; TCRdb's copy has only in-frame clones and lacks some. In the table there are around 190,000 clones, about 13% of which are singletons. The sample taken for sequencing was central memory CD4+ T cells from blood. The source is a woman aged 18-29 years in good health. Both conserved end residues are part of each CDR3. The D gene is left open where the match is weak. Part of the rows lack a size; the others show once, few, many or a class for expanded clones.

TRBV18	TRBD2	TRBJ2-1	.	TGTGCCAGCTCCCTGTCCCTAGCGGGAGACGGCAATGAGCAGTTCTTC	CASSLSLAGDGNEQFF
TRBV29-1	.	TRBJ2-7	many	TGCAGCGTTGCTAGCGACGGGGACGAGCAGTACTTC	CSVASDGDEQYF
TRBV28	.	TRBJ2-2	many	TGTGCCAGCAGTTTTCGGCGGGGAGTCGGGGAGCTGTTTTTT	CASSFRRGVGELFF
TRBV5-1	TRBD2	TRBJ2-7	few	TGCGCCAGCAGCTTGGAGGTCGGGAGCGGGAGAGTCCACGAGCAGTACTTC	CASSLEVGSGRVHEQYF
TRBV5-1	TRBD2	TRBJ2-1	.	TGCGCCAGCAGCTCGGGACTAGCGGTGCCCAATGAGCAGTTCTTC	CASSSGLAVPNEQFF
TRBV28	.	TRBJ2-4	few	TGTGCCAGCAGTCTCACAGTGGGTGCCAAAAACATTCAGTACTTC	CASSLTVGAKNIQYF
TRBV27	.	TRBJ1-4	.	TGTGCCAGCAGTCCCAGGGCGGTGATGGTGACTAATGAAAAACTGTTTTTT	CASSPRAVMVTNEKLFF
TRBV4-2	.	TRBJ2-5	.	TGTGCCAGCAGCTTGGCCGGAGCCTTCCAAGAGACCCAGTACTTC	CASSLAGAFQETQYF
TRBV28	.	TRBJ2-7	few	TGTGCCAGCAGTTTAGCAGGGTTGGGCGAGCAGTACTTC	CASSLAGLGEQYF
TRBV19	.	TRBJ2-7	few	TGTGCCAGTAGTATCGGCGGTAGCTCCTACGAGCAGTACTTC	CASSIGGSSYEQYF
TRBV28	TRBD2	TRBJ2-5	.	TGTGCCAGCAGTTTATTTACTAGCGCGGAAGAGACCCAGTACTTC	CASSLFTSAEETQYF
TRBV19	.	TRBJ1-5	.	TGTGCCAGTAGTATGGACAGCTATAGCAATCAGCCCCAGCATTTT	CASSMDSYSNQPQHF
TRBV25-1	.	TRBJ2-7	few	TGTGCCAGCAGTGATCCGTTTGGAGGAGGGAGAGGCTACGAGCAGTACTTC	CASSDPFGGGRGYEQYF
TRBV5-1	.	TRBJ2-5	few	TGCGCCAGCAGCTTGGTCGGGGGATGGAAAGAGACCCAGTACTTC	CASSLVGGWKETQYF
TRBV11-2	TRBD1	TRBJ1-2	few	TGTGCCAGCAGCTTGGGACAGGTTAGATTCGGTGGCTACACCTTC	CASSLGQVRFGGYTF
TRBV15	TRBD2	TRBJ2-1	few	TGTGCCACCAGCCCCCGGTTAGCGGGAATCGGGGTCAATGAGCAGTTCTTC	CATSPRLAGIGVNEQFF